This TCR beta chain derives from a study of human T cells and chemical hapten exposure. Findings and limits, study-wide: Significantly more large CDR3 similarity clusters were formed by expanded TCRs than by controls.

Turning to this clonotype: What it binds is unknown.

The time point here: patch test 3, about 24 weeks after DPC sensitization. Treatment given: therapeutic diphenylcyclopropenone sensitization with weekly scalp DPC. In the library, unique molecular identifiers were attached to individual cDNA molecules. As handled by the study authors: Ranging from roughly 23,224 to 690,600, TCR counts per sample had a median value of around 91,000. TCRdb processed the RACE reads anew with MiXCR; each CDR3 protein has one entry. These V and J calls are TCRdb output, not the study's own analysis. The table shows just under 60,000 distinct CDR3 sequences, with 9.5% to 15% occurring only once. The CDR3 is 14 amino acids. The germline gives CDR1 LNHDA, CDR2 SQIVND (reference sequence). Trimming took 9 bases from V and 0 from J; bases not matched to a gene: 5.

The source was whole blood, collected in connection with sensitization to the hapten diphenylcyclopropenone (DPC). The rearrangement uses TRBV19 and TRBJ2-7; 10 nucleotides match TRBD1. The TCR originated in a man under 40 with alopecia areata. Some clones in this sample may be carry-over from other donors' samples. The CDR3 reads CASRDRGHSYEQYF. The CDR3 bases are TGTGCCAGCCGGGACAGGGGCCACTCCTACGAGCAGTACTTC.